The clone carrying this T cell receptor beta chain was detected only a few times. Its matching antigen is unknown. Each patient went into thyroid surgery without having received any treatment. This entry belongs to a study of metastatic and nonmetastatic thyroid tumors. Study information: Samples came from malignant and benign thyroid patients, and repertoires were compared across blood and tumor or nodule tissue.

Overall study results and limits: The reported finding was significantly higher TCR beta diversity in malignant thyroid tumors relative to benign nodules, in blood and tumor.

Under the authors' procedure: Construction of a distant-metastasis classifier for papillary thyroid cancer relied on CDR3 differences across clinicopathological groups. TCRdb used MiXCR to call clones anew from the PCR reads. TCRdb's processing, not the study's, gives the V and J calls here. The sample lists almost 5,500 clones; about 35% were seen once. The TCR sequence derives from a female donor with papillary thyroid cancer or a benign thyroid nodule (not recorded which). Some clones in this sample may be carry-over from other donors' samples. Sequencing was performed on adjacent normal tissue.

The DNA of the CDR3 is TGTGCCAGCACCAGGGGAGGGGGCAATCAGCCCCAGCATTTT. This translates into CASTRGGGNQPQHF. The rearrangement uses TRBV6-1 and TRBJ1-5; D perhaps matches TRBD1 (6 bases). Deletions cut 7 bases from V and 2 bases from J, with 12 bases between. Germline loops: CDR1 MNHNS, CDR2 SASEGT. This CDR3 spans 14 amino acids.